This is a list of T cell receptor beta chains from one sample in a study of blood T cells in healthy people across ages. TCRdb used MiXCR to reprocess the 5' RACE reads, holding one entry per CDR3 protein. The sample records 450,000 to 700,000 distinct CDR3 sequences, roughly a quarter being singletons. The specimen sequenced was blood. Receptors originate from an older woman in good health. Each CDR3 is given without its conserved first and last residue. A D gene is named only where the DNA matches it firmly. Rows may omit the clone size; those that give it use once, few, many or a size class.

D gene: TRBD1; V gene: TRBV5-1; clone size: few; CDR3 protein: ASSLLGDRGNTEAF
D gene: TRBD1; V gene: TRBV4-3; clone size: few; CDR3 protein: ASSRPDRVGGYT
D gene: TRBD2; V gene: TRBV11-2; clone size: few; CDR3 protein: ASSPAGQRGAYNEQF
D gene: TRBD2; V gene: TRBV5-6; clone size: -; CDR3 protein: ASSPKRGAPYEQY
D gene: -; V gene: TRBV7-2; clone size: -; CDR3 protein: ASSLRQGHTGELF
D gene: -; V gene: TRBV7-2; clone size: -; CDR3 protein: ASSPPRTASHEQY
D gene: TRBD2; V gene: TRBV7-6; clone size: few; CDR3 protein: ASSPGLAGGEQY
D gene: -; V gene: TRBV5-1; clone size: few; CDR3 protein: ASSLSRAEETQY
D gene: TRBD2; V gene: TRBV5-1; clone size: -; CDR3 protein: ASSYSGGSEETQY
D gene: TRBD2; V gene: TRBV9; clone size: few; CDR3 protein: ASSVSGSGTKNIQY
D gene: TRBD1; V gene: TRBV15; clone size: -; CDR3 protein: ATSPQEGAPYSNQPQH
D gene: TRBD1; V gene: TRBV6-5; clone size: few; CDR3 protein: ASSWTGGGSYNEQF
D gene: -; V gene: TRBV5-1; clone size: -; CDR3 protein: ASSLAAGSYDEQF
D gene: -; V gene: TRBV7-2; clone size: -; CDR3 protein: ASSFLTRKETQY
D gene: TRBD2; V gene: TRBV12-3/TRBV12-4; clone size: -; CDR3 protein: ASSPSGGLYEQY
D gene: -; V gene: TRBV24-1; clone size: -; CDR3 protein: ATVGISDTQY
D gene: -; V gene: TRBV6-5; clone size: -; CDR3 protein: ASSFGRGQF
D gene: -; V gene: TRBV11-1; clone size: few; CDR3 protein: ASTARVGETQY
D gene: -; V gene: TRBV7-2; clone size: -; CDR3 protein: ASSGRRGAGSYEQY
D gene: TRBD2; V gene: TRBV20-1; clone size: once; CDR3 protein: SAPGLAGETQY
D gene: -; V gene: TRBV7-2; clone size: -; CDR3 protein: ASSLDLGGYNEQF
D gene: TRBD1; V gene: TRBV7-2; clone size: -; CDR3 protein: ASSFPTGTYYEQY
D gene: -; V gene: TRBV12-3/TRBV12-4; clone size: many; CDR3 protein: ASSLGTGGYT
D gene: -; V gene: TRBV5-1; clone size: -; CDR3 protein: ASSFPDGELF
D gene: -; V gene: TRBV4-3; clone size: few; CDR3 protein: ASSQAPHQNTEAF
D gene: TRBD2; V gene: TRBV7-2; clone size: -; CDR3 protein: ASSRTSWDTQY
D gene: -; V gene: TRBV7-2; clone size: -; CDR3 protein: ASSFDRGGAGYT
D gene: -; V gene: TRBV6-2/TRBV6-3; clone size: -; CDR3 protein: ASSYPTGTKNIQY
D gene: -; V gene: TRBV20-1; clone size: few; CDR3 protein: SASRDFAYEQY
D gene: -; V gene: TRBV7-9; clone size: few; CDR3 protein: ASSFPGLPISRSNEKLF
D gene: TRBD1; V gene: TRBV20-1; clone size: -; CDR3 protein: SARGPGQASGVDF
D gene: -; V gene: TRBV7-6; clone size: few; CDR3 protein: ASSLLRGDQETQY
D gene: -; V gene: TRBV4-2; clone size: few; CDR3 protein: ASSQDEPNTEAF
D gene: -; V gene: TRBV27; clone size: -; CDR3 protein: ASKRSGVETQY
D gene: TRBD1; V gene: TRBV6-1; clone size: once; CDR3 protein: ASRATGTGDNEQF
D gene: -; V gene: TRBV15; clone size: few; CDR3 protein: ATSRDYFYEQY
D gene: -; V gene: TRBV7-9; clone size: -; CDR3 protein: ASSLEFPF
D gene: -; V gene: TRBV4-1; clone size: -; CDR3 protein: ASSQERENRRSGNTIY
D gene: TRBD1; V gene: TRBV29-1; clone size: few; CDR3 protein: SVDGQGGSYNEQF
D gene: -; V gene: TRBV5-1; clone size: -; CDR3 protein: ASSPNWNEQF
D gene: TRBD1; V gene: TRBV4-3; clone size: -; CDR3 protein: ASSQGGQGRNEQF
D gene: -; V gene: TRBV12-5; clone size: few; CDR3 protein: ASGPLEGSDTQY
D gene: -; V gene: TRBV12-3/TRBV12-4; clone size: -; CDR3 protein: ASSLGGAGLSYEQY
D gene: -; V gene: TRBV7-2; clone size: many; CDR3 protein: ASRLNRGNTGELF
D gene: TRBD2; V gene: TRBV20-1; clone size: few; CDR3 protein: SARSTSGGNEQF
D gene: TRBD1; V gene: TRBV12-3/TRBV12-4; clone size: -; CDR3 protein: ANSRTGANEQF
D gene: -; V gene: TRBV4-1; clone size: -; CDR3 protein: ASSQVSRNEQF
D gene: TRBD1; V gene: TRBV20-1; clone size: -; CDR3 protein: SAGQGVDTEAF
D gene: -; V gene: TRBV6-5; clone size: -; CDR3 protein: ASTTDRFYEQY
D gene: -; V gene: TRBV10-3; clone size: few; CDR3 protein: AISESFSGAGANVLT
D gene: -; V gene: TRBV29-1; clone size: few; CDR3 protein: SVRGNQETQY
D gene: TRBD2; V gene: TRBV19; clone size: -; CDR3 protein: ASSITSGGARWD
D gene: -; V gene: TRBV20-1; clone size: -; CDR3 protein: SALLQVSYGYT
D gene: -; V gene: TRBV20-1; clone size: -; CDR3 protein: SAPNLLGSRETQY
D gene: -; V gene: TRBV28; clone size: many; CDR3 protein: ASSVRGTQKNIQY